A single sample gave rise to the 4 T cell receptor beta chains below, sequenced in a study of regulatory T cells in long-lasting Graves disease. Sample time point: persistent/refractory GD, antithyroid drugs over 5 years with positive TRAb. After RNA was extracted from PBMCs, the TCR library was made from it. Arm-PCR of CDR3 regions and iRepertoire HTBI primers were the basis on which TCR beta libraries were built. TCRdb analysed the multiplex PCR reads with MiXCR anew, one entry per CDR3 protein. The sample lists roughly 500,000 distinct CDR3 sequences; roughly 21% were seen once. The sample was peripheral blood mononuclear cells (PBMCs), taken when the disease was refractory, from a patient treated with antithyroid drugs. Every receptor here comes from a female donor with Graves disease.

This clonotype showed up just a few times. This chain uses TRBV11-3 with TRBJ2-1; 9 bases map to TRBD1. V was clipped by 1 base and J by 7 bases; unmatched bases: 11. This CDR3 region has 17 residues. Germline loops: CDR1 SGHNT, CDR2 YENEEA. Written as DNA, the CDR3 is TGTGCCAGCAGCTTAGCTTTTGGGGACAGGGCGGGGAATGAGCAGTTCTTC. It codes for CASSLAFGDRAGNEQFF. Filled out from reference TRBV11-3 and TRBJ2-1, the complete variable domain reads EAGVVQSPRYKIIEKKQPVAFWCNPISGHNTLYWYLQNLGQGPELLIRYENEEAVDDSQLPKDRFSAERLKGVDSTLKIQPAELGDSAVYLCASSLAFGDRAGNEQFFGPGTRLTVL.

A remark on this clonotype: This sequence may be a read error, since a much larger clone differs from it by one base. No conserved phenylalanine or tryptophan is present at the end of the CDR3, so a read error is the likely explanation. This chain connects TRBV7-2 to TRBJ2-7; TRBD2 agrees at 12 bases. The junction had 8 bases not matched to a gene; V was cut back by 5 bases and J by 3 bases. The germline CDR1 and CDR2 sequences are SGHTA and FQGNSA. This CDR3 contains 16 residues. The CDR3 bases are TGTGCCAGCAGCCCAGAGCTAGCGGGAGGGGACTACGAGCAGTACCTC. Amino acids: CASSPELAGGDYEQYL.

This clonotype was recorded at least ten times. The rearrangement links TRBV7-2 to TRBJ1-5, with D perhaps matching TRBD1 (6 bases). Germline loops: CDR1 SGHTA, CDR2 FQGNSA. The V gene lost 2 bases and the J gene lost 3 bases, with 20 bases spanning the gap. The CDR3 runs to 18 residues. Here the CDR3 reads CASSLLGGGQGYNQPQHF. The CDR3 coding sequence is TGTGCCAGCAGCTTATTAGGCGGGGGGCAGGGATACAATCAGCCCCAGCATTTT.

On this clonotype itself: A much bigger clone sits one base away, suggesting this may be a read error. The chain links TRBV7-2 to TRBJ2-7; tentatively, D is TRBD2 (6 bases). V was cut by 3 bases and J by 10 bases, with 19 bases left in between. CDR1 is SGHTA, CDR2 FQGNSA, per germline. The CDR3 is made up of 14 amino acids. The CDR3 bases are TGTACCAGCAGCTTGTCGGTAGCGGAAGGATATCAGTACTTC. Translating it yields CTSSLSVAEGYQYF.